The 3 T cell receptor beta chains listed next were all sequenced from one sample in a study of blood T cell repertoires in COVID-19 (dated by TCRdb to 2019 to 2021). The library was prepared using the immunoSEQ multiplex PCR assay. Sourced from immuneACCESS, this table was stored by TCRdb with only in-frame sequences that have V and J called. A share of the clones is absent; for the studies checked, an unresolved V gene accounts for under half, and the remainder has no known explanation. The sample records 120,000 or so clones, around 90% of which are singletons. The ten biggest clones cover approximately 0.81% of the sample. The sequenced sample consisted of peripheral blood. These receptors were taken from a woman aged 45-60 years with active or convalescent COVID-19.

This clone was observed a few times. The V gene is TRBV6-2 or TRBV6-3, the J gene TRBJ1-6, with 8 bases matching TRBD1. J lost 10 bases, V lost 4 bases, and 9 bases had no gene match. The CDR3 has 15 residues. CDR1 and CDR2 from the germline V gene are MNHEY and SVGEGT. CDR3 DNA: TGTGCCAGCAGTTCAGTACAGGGGGTTCGATCACCCCTCCACTTT. Encoded protein: CASSSVQGVRSPLHF.

This clone showed up just a few times. The chain joins TRBV14 to TRBJ1-1, with a weak D call TRBD1 (5 bases). The CDR3 loop spans 13 amino acids. The ends were cut back, 8 bases at V and 1 base at J, with 11 bases in the middle. CDR1 is SGHDN and CDR2 is FVKESK in the germline V gene. The CDR3 is CASRRQSNTEAFF. The DNA of the CDR3 is TGTGCCAGCCGAAGACAGTCGAACACTGAAGCTTTCTTT.

This clone showed up just a few times. The chain couples TRBV7-9 to TRBJ1-1; weak D call: TRBD1 (6 bases). V lost 4 bases, J lost 3 bases, and 15 bases lay in between. Looked up from germline, CDR1 is SEHNR and CDR2 is FQNEAQ (reference sequence). This CDR3 region has 15 residues. CDR3: CASSSPGRGDTEAFF. The CDR3 DNA sequence: TGTGCCAGCAGCTCCCCCGGCAGGGGTGACACTGAAGCTTTCTTT.